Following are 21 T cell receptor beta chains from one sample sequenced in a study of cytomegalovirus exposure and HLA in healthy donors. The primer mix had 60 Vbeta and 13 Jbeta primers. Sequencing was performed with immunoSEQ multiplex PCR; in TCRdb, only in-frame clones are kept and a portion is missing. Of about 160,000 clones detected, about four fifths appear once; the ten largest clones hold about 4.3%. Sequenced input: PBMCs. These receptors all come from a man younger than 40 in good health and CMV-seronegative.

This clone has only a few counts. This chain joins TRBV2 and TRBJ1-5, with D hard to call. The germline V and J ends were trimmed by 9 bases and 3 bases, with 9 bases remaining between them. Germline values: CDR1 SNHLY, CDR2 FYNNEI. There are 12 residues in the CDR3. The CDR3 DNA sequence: TGTGCCAGTCGGGGTCTCAATCAGCCCCAGCATTTT. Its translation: CASRGLNQPQHF.

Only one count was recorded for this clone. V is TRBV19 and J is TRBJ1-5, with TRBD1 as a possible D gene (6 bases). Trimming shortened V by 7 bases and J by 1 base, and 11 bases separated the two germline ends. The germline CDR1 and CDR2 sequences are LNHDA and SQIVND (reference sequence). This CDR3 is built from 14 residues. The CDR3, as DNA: TGTGCCAGTACCAGGGGAGTAAGCAATCAGCCCCAGCATTTT. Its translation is CASTRGVSNQPQHF.

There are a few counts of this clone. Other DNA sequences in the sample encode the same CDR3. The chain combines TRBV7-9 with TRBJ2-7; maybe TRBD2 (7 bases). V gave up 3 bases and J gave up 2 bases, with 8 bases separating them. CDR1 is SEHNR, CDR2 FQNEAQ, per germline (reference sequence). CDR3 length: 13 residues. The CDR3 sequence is CASSLGGPYEQYF. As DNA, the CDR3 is TGTGCCAGCAGCTTGGGGGGGCCCTACGAGCAGTACTTC.

As DNA, the CDR3 is TGTGCCAGCAGCTTCGTAGCGAGCAATGAGCAGTTCTTC. This sequence encodes CASSFVASNEQFF. The chain couples TRBV7-9 to TRBJ2-1, with D perhaps matching TRBD2 (5 bases). The CDR3 loop spans 13 amino acids. Trimming removed 3 bases from V and 6 bases from J, with 9 bases in between. CDR1 and CDR2 from the germline V gene are SEHNR and FQNEAQ (reference sequence).

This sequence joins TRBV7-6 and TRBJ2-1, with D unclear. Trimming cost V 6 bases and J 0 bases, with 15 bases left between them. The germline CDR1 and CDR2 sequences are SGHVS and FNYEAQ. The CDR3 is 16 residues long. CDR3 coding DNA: TGTGCCAGCAGTTGCAAGGAGTTCGGCTCCTACAATGAGCAGTTCTTC. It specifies CASSCKEFGSYNEQFF.

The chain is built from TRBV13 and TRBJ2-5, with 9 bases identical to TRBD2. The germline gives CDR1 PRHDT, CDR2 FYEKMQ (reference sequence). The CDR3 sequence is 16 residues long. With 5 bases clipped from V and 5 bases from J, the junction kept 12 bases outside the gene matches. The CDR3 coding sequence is TGTGCCAGCAGCCGAAGACTAGCGGAACCCCGGGAGACCCAGTACTTC. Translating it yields CASSRRLAEPRETQYF. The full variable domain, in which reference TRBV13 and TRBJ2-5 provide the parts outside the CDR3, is AAGVIQSPRHLIKEKRETATLKCYPIPRHDTVYWYQQGPGQDPQFLISFYEKMQSDKGSIPDRFSAQQFSDYHSELNMSSLELGDSALYFCASSRRLAEPRETQYFGPGTRLLVL.

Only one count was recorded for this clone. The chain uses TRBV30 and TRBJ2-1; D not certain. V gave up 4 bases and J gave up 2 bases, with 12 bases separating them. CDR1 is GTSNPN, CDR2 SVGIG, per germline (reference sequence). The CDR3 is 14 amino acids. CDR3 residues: CAWNVPGPYNEQFF. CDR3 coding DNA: TGTGCCTGGAACGTCCCTGGGCCCTACAATGAGCAGTTCTTC. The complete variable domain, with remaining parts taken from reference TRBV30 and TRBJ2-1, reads SQTIHQWPATLVQPVGSPLSLECTVEGTSNPNLYWYRQAAGRGLQLLFYSVGIGQISSEVPQNLSASRPQDRQFILSSKKLLLSDSGFYLCAWNVPGPYNEQFFGPGTRLTVL.

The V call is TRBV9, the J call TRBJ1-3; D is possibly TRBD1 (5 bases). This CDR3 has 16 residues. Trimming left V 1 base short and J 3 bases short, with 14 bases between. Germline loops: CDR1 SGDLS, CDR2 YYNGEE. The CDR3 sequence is CASSVKSTVVGNTIYF. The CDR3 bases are TGTGCCAGCAGCGTAAAGTCGACAGTAGTTGGAAACACCATATATTTT.

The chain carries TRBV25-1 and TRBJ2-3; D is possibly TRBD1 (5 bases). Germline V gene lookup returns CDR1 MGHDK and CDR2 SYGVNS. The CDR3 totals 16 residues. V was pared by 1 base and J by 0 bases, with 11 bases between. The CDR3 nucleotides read TGTGCCAGCAGTGAATTCCCAGGGTCTAGCACAGATACGCAGTATTTT. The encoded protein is CASSEFPGSSTDTQYF.

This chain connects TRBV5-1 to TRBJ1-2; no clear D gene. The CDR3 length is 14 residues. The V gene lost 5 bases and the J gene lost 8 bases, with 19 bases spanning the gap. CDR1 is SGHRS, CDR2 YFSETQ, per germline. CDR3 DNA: TGCGCCAGCAGAGGACGGGAGGGTGATTGGGGCTACACCTTC. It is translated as CASRGREGDWGYTF.

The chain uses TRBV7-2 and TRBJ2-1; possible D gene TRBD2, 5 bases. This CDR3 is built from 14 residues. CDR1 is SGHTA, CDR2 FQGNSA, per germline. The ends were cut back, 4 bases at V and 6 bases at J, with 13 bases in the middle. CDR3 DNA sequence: TGTGCCAGCAGCTCTTGGACTGGTAGCAATGAGCAGTTCTTC. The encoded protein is CASSSWTGSNEQFF.

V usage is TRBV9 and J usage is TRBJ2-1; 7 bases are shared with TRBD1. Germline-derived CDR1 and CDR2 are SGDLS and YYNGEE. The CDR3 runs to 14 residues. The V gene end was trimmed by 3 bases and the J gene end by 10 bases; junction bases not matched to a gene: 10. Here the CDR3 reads CASSGRSQGGEQFF. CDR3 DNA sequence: TGTGCCAGCAGCGGCCGATCTCAAGGGGGCGAGCAGTTCTTC.

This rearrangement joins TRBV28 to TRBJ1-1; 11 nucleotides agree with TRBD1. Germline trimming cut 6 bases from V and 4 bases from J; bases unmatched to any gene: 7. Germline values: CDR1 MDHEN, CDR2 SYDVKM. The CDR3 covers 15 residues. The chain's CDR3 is CASRPTDRGRTEAFF. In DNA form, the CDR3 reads TGTGCCAGCAGACCTACGGACAGGGGGCGCACTGAAGCTTTCTTT.

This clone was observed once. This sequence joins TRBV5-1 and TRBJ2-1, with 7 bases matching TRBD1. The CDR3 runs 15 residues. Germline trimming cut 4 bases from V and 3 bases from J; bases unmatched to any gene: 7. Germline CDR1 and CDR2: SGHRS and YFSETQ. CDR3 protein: CASSQGQLIYNEQFF. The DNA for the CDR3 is TGCGCCAGCAGCCAGGGACAGTTGATCTACAATGAGCAGTTCTTC.

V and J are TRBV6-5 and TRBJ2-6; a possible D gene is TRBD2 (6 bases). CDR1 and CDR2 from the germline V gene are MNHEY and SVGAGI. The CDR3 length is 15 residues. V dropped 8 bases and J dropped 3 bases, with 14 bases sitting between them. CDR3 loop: CASRPGGGGANVLTF. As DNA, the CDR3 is TGTGCCAGCCGCCCCGGGGGAGGTGGGGCCAACGTCCTGACTTTC.

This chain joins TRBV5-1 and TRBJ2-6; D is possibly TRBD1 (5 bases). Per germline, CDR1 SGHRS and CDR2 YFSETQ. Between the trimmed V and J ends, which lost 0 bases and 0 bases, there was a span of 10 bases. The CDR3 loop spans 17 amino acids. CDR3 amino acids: CASSLARDYSGANVLTF. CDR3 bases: TGCGCCAGCAGCTTGGCCAGGGATTACTCTGGGGCCAACGTCCTGACTTTC.

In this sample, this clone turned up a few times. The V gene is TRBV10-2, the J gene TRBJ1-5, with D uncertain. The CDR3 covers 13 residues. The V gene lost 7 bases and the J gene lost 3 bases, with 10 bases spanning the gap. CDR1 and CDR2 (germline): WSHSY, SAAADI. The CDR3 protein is CASTRGSNQPQHF. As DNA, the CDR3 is TGCGCCAGCACGCGGGGATCCAATCAGCCCCAGCATTTT.

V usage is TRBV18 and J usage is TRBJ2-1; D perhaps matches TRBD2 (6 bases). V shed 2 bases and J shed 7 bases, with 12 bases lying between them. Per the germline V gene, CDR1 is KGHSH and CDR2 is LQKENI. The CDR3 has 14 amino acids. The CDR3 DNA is TGTGCCAGCTCACCAAACGGGAGAGGAAATGAGCAGTTCTTC. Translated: CASSPNGRGNEQFF.

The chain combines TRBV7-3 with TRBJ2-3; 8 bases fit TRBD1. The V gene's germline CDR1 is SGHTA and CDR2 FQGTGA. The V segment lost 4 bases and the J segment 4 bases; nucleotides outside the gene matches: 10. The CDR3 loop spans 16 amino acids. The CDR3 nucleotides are TGTGCCAGCAGCTCCCGCCCAGGGGGCGGAGCAGATACGCAGTATTTT. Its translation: CASSSRPGGGADTQYF.

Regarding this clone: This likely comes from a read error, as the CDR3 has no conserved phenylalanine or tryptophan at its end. The DNA of the CDR3 is TGTGCCAGCAGCTACAGGGACAGTTTCAATTCACCCCTCCACTCT. It translates to CASSYRDSFNSPLHS. V and J are TRBV5-6 and TRBJ1-6; 7 nucleotides match TRBD1. The CDR3 runs 15 residues. The ends lost 3 bases at V and 7 bases at J; junction bases unmatched: 7. The V gene's germline CDR1 is SGHDT and CDR2 YYEEEE.

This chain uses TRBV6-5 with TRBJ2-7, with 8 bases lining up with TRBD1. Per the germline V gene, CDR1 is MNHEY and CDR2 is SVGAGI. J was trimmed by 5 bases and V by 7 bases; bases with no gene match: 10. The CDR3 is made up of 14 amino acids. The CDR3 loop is CASTFDRGGNEQYF. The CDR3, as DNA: TGTGCCAGCACCTTCGACAGGGGAGGTAACGAGCAGTACTTC.